The entry that follows covers one T cell receptor beta chain sequence. Antigen unknown. Primers for the PCR totalled 60 Vbeta and 13 Jbeta. The method was immunoSEQ multiplex PCR; TCRdb's version includes in-frame clones alone and lacks a portion of them. The table for this sample gives 100,000 to 150,000 clones. The entry originates in a study of cytomegalovirus exposure and HLA in healthy donors. Study findings and constraints: In all likelihood, a cluster of highly shared sequence variants was a sequencing artifact. Later analysis demonstrated an association between a missense DCLRE1C variant and TCR beta V- and J-gene trimming.

CDR1 and CDR2 from the germline V gene are SEHNR and FQNEAQ (reference sequence). CDR3 size: 14 residues. Trimming cost V 5 bases and J 4 bases; bases outside gene matches: 2. The source material was PBMCs. The chain couples TRBV7-9 to TRBJ1-6; 7 positions agree with TRBD1. The source is a woman between 40 and 50 years old in good health and CMV-seronegative. Written as DNA, the CDR3 is TGTGCCAGCAGCCGGGGACAGTATAATTCACCCCTCCACTTT. Translating it yields CASSRGQYNSPLHF.